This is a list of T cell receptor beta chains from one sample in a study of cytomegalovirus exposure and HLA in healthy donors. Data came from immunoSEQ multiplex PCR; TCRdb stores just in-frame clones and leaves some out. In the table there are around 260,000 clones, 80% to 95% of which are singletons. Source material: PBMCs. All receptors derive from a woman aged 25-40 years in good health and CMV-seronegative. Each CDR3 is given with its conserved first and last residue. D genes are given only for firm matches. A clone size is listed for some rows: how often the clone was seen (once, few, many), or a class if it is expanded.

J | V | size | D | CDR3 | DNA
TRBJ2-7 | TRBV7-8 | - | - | CASSFPGDYEQYF | TGTGCCAGCAGCTTTCCGGGGGACTACGAGCAGTACTTC
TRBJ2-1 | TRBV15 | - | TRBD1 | CATSMARGLVGEQFF | TGTGCCACCAGCATGGCCAGGGGGCTAGTGGGTGAGCAGTTCTTC
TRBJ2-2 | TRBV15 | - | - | CATSRDRFATGELFF | TGTGCCACCAGCAGAGACAGGTTCGCCACCGGGGAGCTGTTTTTT
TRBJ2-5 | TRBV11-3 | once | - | CASSLWTQETQYF | TGTGCCAGCAGCTTGTGGACTCAAGAGACCCAGTACTTC
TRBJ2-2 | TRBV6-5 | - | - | CASRPGPGVGELFF | TGTGCCAGCAGACCCGGGCCTGGGGTCGGGGAGCTGTTTTTT
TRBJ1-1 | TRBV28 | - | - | CASRTVRATEAFF | TGTGCCAGCAGGACAGTGAGGGCCACTGAAGCTTTCTTT
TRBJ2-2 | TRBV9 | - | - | CASSVAVDSYTGELFF | TGTGCCAGCAGCGTAGCTGTGGACAGCTACACCGGGGAGCTGTTTTTT
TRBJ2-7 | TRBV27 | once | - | CASRQHLSGTYEQYF | TGTGCCAGCAGGCAGCACTTGAGCGGTACCTACGAGCAGTACTTC
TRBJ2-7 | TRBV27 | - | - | CASSLNAGFYEQYF | TGTGCCAGCAGTTTAAATGCAGGGTTCTACGAGCAGTACTTC
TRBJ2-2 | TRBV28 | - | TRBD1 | CASRGQGRTGELFF | TGTGCCAGCAGGGGACAGGGTCGCACCGGGGAGCTGTTTTTT
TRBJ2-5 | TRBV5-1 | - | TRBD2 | CASSLVAGDGETQYF | TGCGCCAGCAGCTTGGTAGCGGGTGATGGAGAGACCCAGTACTTC
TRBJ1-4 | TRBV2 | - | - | CASSWVRDSPPTNEKLFF | TGTGCCAGCAGCTGGGTACGGGACTCACCCCCAACTAATGAAAAACTGTTTTTT
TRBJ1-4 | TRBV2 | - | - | CASSVTGTTNEKLFF | TGTGCCAGCAGTGTAACAGGGACAACTAATGAAAAACTGTTTTTT
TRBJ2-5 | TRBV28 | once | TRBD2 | CATIAGLQETQYF | TGTGCCACCATAGCGGGCCTCCAAGAGACCCAGTACTTC
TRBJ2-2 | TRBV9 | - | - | CASSAYEDPSNTGELFF | TGTGCCAGCAGCGCTTATGAGGACCCATCGAACACCGGGGAGCTGTTTTTT
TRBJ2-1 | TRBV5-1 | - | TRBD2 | CASSPGLAGSREFF | TGCGCCAGCAGCCCCGGACTAGCGGGAAGTAGGGAGTTCTTC
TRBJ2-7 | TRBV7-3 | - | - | CASSLIALKDYEQYF | TGTGCCAGCAGCTTAATAGCTTTAAAGGACTACGAGCAGTACTTC
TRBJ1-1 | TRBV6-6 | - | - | CASSPNTEAFF | TGTGCCAGCAGTCCAAACACTGAAGCTTTCTTT
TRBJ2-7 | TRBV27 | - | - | CASIPSGTQLAYEQYF | TGTGCCAGCATTCCTTCTGGGACACAACTTGCTTACGAGCAGTACTTC
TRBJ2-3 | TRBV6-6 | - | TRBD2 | CASSYRRERDPDTQYF | TGTGCCAGCAGTTATCGGCGGGAGAGGGATCCAGATACGCAGTATTTT
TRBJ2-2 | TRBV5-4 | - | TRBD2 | CASSSSGSWNTGELFF | TGTGCCAGCAGCTCTAGCGGGAGTTGGAACACCGGGGAGCTGTTTTTT
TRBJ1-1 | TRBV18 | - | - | CASSPLPAGGLTDTEAFF | TGTGCCAGCTCACCACTCCCCGCAGGCGGACTGACGGACACTGAAGCTTTCTTT
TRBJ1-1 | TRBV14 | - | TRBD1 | CASSQANRLGTANTEAFF | TGTGCCAGCAGCCAAGCAAACCGGCTTGGGACAGCTAACACTGAAGCTTTCTTT
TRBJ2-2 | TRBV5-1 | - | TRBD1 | CASCKTGQGISGELFF | TGCGCCAGCTGTAAAACGGGACAGGGAATATCCGGGGAGCTGTTTTTT
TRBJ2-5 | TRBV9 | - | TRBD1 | CASSKDRGHETQYF | TGTGCCAGCAGCAAGGACAGGGGGCACGAGACCCAGTACTTC
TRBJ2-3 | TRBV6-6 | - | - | CASRLGVASDQYF | TGTGCCAGCAGACTGGGGGTTGCCAGCGATCAGTATTTT
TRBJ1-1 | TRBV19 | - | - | CASSILALNTEAFF | TGTGCCAGTAGTATCCTCGCACTGAACACTGAAGCTTTCTTT
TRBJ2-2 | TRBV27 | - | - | CASSSNTGELFF | TGTGCCAGCAGTTCGAACACCGGGGAGCTGTTTTTT
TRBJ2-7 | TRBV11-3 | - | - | CASSLRGSGTIGF | TGTGCCAGCAGCCTAAGGGGGTCCGGGACTATCGGCTTC
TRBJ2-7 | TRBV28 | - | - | CASSSIRVASGHEQYF | TGTGCCAGCAGTTCCATCCGGGTGGCCTCTGGTCACGAGCAGTACTTC
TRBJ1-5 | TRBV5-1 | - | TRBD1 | CASSWGTGGNQPQHF | TGCGCCAGCAGCTGGGGGACAGGAGGCAATCAGCCCCAGCATTTT
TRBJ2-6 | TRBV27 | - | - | CASKDGPSGANVLTF | TGTGCCAGCAAAGACGGGCCCTCTGGGGCCAACGTCCTGACTTTC